This is a list of T cell receptor beta chains from one sample in a study of CD8 T cells in Susac syndrome. MiXCR, run by TCRdb on the immunoSEQ multiplex PCR reads, gives a single entry per CDR3 protein. The table includes some 120,000 distinct CDR3 sequences, about 90% detected once. The material sequenced was CD8+ T cells from PBMCs. The receptors come from a human donor with multiple sclerosis. Each CDR3 is given with its conserved first and last residue. The D gene is left open where the match is weak.

d_gene,len,v_gene,j_gene,CDR3aa,CDR3nt
.,16,TRBV9,TRBJ2-5,CASSPGGGTYQETQYF,TGTGCCAGCAGCCCCGGGGGCGGGACGTACCAAGAGACCCAGTACTTC
.,15,TRBV6-2/TRBV6-3,TRBJ1-5,CASSYQEYSNQPQHF,TGTGCCAGCAGTTACCAGGAGTATAGCAATCAGCCCCAGCATTTT
.,13,TRBV5-1,TRBJ1-1,CASSLEPYTEAFF,TGCGCCAGCAGCTTGGAACCATACACTGAAGCTTTCTTT
.,15,TRBV5-1,TRBJ2-7,CASSFGNPDSYEQYF,TGCGCCAGCAGCTTTGGGAACCCAGACTCCTACGAGCAGTACTTC
.,12,TRBV7-2,TRBJ2-5,CASSELGRPQYF,TGTGCCAGCAGCGAACTAGGTCGTCCCCAGTACTTC
.,13,TRBV4-1,TRBJ2-1,CASVGGGYNEQFF,TGCGCCAGCGTTGGAGGGGGCTACAATGAGCAGTTCTTC
.,14,TRBV30,TRBJ1-5,CAWKDGYSNQPQHF,TGTGCCTGGAAGGACGGTTATAGCAATCAGCCCCAGCATTTT
.,18,TRBV9,TRBJ2-1,CASSVGRGSGSSYNEQFF,TGTGCCAGCAGCGTAGGTCGGGGGAGCGGTAGCTCCTACAATGAGCAGTTCTTC
TRBD2,14,TRBV20-1,TRBJ2-5,CSARGLAGEETQYF,TGCAGTGCTCGGGGACTAGCGGGGGAAGAGACCCAGTACTTC
TRBD2,15,TRBV9,TRBJ2-1,CASSVVPSGSYEQFF,TGTGCCAGCAGCGTAGTGCCTAGCGGGAGCTATGAGCAGTTCTTC
.,14,TRBV28,TRBJ1-5,CASNEQISNQPQHF,TGTGCCAGCAATGAGCAGATTAGCAATCAGCCCCAGCATTTT
.,17,TRBV6-5,TRBJ1-1,CASSYRLRGTANTEAFF,TGTGCCAGCAGTTACCGACTACGAGGGACGGCAAACACTGAAGCTTTCTTT